The next 13 T cell receptor beta chains were all read from a single sample in a study of PD-1 blockade in classical Hodgkin lymphoma. Data came from immunoSEQ multiplex PCR; TCRdb stores just in-frame clones and leaves some out. The sample shows 25,000 to 30,000 clones, approximately 80% of them seen only once. Stated time point: cycle 4 day 1 (C4D1), after less than 7 weeks of nivolumab. Each and every patient relapsed after autologous stem cell transplantation, and patients got differing brentuximab vedotin exposure. The authors purified CD4+ T cells from thawed PBMCs by magnetic negative selection. The material was CD4+ T cells from blood, obtained before the fourth cycle of nivolumab. The receptors originated from a human donor with classical Hodgkin lymphoma.

This chain links TRBV28 with TRBJ1-2, with D possibly matching TRBD1 (6 bases). The CDR3 covers 16 residues. The germline V gene has CDR1 MDHEN and CDR2 SYDVKM. V gave up 4 bases and J gave up 2 bases, with 17 bases separating them. The CDR3 region has the DNA TGTGCCAGCAGTTCCTCCCGAGGGGGGATCAACTATGGCTACACCTTC. Translation gives CASSSSRGGINYGYTF.

The rearrangement links TRBV28 to TRBJ1-1; D is ambiguous. The V end lost 7 bases, the J end lost 2 bases, and 5 bases lay between the germline ends. The CDR3 totals 11 residues. Looked up from germline, CDR1 is MDHEN and CDR2 is SYDVKM. The CDR3 protein is CASKVNTEAFF. In DNA form, the CDR3 reads TGTGCCAGCAAGGTAAACACTGAAGCTTTCTTT.

V usage is TRBV5-1 and J usage is TRBJ2-7; D unresolved. Germline V gives CDR1 SGHRS, CDR2 YFSETQ. Trimming removed 2 bases from V and 3 bases from J, with 18 bases in between. The CDR3 has 16 residues. CDR3 residues: CASSLQPPAVNYEQYF. The CDR3, as DNA: TGCGCCAGCAGCTTACAACCTCCTGCGGTAAACTACGAGCAGTACTTC.

The J gene is TRBJ1-2, the V gene TRBV5-4; maybe TRBD1 (5 bases). This CDR3 spans 14 amino acids. V lost 0 bases and J 2 bases, leaving 8 bases between the germline ends. Germline CDR1 is SGHNT and CDR2 is YYREEE (reference sequence). CDR3 amino acids: CASSLGGLNYGYTF. The CDR3 DNA follows: TGTGCCAGCAGCTTGGGGGGACTCAACTATGGCTACACCTTC.

This chain joins TRBV5-1 and TRBJ2-3, with TRBD2 identical over 8 bases. Germline values: CDR1 SGHRS, CDR2 YFSETQ. This CDR3 contains 16 residues. Trimming at V came to 0 bases and at J to 7 bases, leaving 10 bases not matched to a gene. The CDR3 DNA follows: TGCGCCAGCAGCTTGGAGGGTAGGGGACTAGGTAATACGCAGTATTTT. Its protein is CASSLEGRGLGNTQYF.

This clone was observed once. The V call is TRBV5-1, the J call TRBJ2-6; a possible D gene is TRBD2 (5 bases). Trimming removed 4 bases at V and 2 bases at J, with 10 bases between. Looked up from germline, CDR1 is SGHRS and CDR2 is YFSETQ. The CDR3 is 15 amino acids. CDR3 sequence reads: CASSNSAPGANVLTF. The CDR3 nucleotides read TGCGCCAGCAGCAATAGCGCTCCTGGGGCCAACGTCCTGACTTTC.

CDR3 residues: CASSLEGTNYNEQFF. The CDR3 region has the DNA TGTGCCAGCAGCTTGGAGGGTACTAACTACAATGAGCAGTTCTTC. V and J are TRBV5-5 and TRBJ2-1; D ambiguous. From germline, CDR1 is SGHKS and CDR2 YYEKEE (reference sequence). Trimming took off 0 bases at V and 3 bases at J, with 10 bases between the two ends. The CDR3 totals 15 residues.

The chain recombines TRBV28 with TRBJ1-5, with a weak D call TRBD1 (6 bases). Trimming pared 3 bases from V and 7 bases from J, leaving 7 bases between. This CDR3 has 12 amino acids. Looked up from germline, CDR1 is MDHEN and CDR2 is SYDVKM. This chain's CDR3 is CASSFRGQPQHF. CDR3 coding DNA: TGTGCCAGCAGTTTCAGGGGACAGCCCCAGCATTTT. The whole variable domain, filled in from reference TRBV28 and TRBJ1-5, reads DVKVTQSSRYLVKRTGEKVFLECVQDMDHENMFWYRQDPGLGLRLIYFSYDVKMKEKGDIPEGYSVSREKKERFSLILESASTNQTSMYLCASSFRGQPQHFGDGTRLSIL.

The chain is built from TRBV5-1 and TRBJ2-3; D is tentatively TRBD1 or TRBD2 (5 bases each). The ends were cut back, 3 bases at V and 1 base at J, with 9 bases in the middle. The CDR3 covers 14 residues. Germline V CDR1 and CDR2: SGHRS, YFSETQ. CDR3 region: CASSSQGGTDTQYF. The CDR3 nucleotides are TGCGCCAGCAGCTCCCAGGGAGGCACAGATACGCAGTATTTT.

J is TRBJ2-7 and V is TRBV5-4; the match to TRBD1 covers 7 bases. Per germline, CDR1 SGHNT and CDR2 YYREEE (reference sequence). Trimming cost V 0 bases and J 1 base; bases outside gene matches: 7. This CDR3 contains 16 residues. The CDR3 is CASSLAARGKSYEQYF. CDR3 nucleotide sequence: TGTGCCAGCAGCTTGGCGGCCAGGGGGAAATCCTACGAGCAGTACTTC.

V usage is TRBV7-2 and J usage is TRBJ1-6, with a possible D match to TRBD1 (6 bases). The CDR3 totals 14 residues. V gave up 3 bases and J gave up 8 bases, with 11 bases separating them. The V gene's germline CDR1 is SGHTA and CDR2 FQGNSA. The chain's CDR3 is CASSLGGFYSPLHF. CDR3 sequence (DNA): TGTGCCAGCAGCTTGGGGGGCTTTTATTCACCCCTCCACTTT.

This clone came up a few times. This sequence joins TRBV4-2 and TRBJ2-2; the D is unclear. V dropped 3 bases and J dropped 5 bases, with 4 bases sitting between them. CDR1 is LGHNA, CDR2 YNFKEQ, per germline. The CDR3 consists of 12 residues. The CDR3 is CASSQPTGELFF. CDR3 bases: TGTGCCAGCAGCCAGCCGACCGGGGAGCTGTTTTTT.

This clone showed up just a few times. The rearrangement joins TRBV6-1 to TRBJ2-7; no firm D call. Between the trimmed V and J ends, which lost 1 base and 2 bases, there was a span of 6 bases. The CDR3 runs 13 residues. CDR1 MNHNS and CDR2 SASEGT come from the germline V gene. CDR3 protein: CASSEGFPYEQYF. CDR3 coding DNA: TGTGCCAGCAGTGAAGGGTTCCCCTACGAGCAGTACTTC.